The TCR beta chain under discussion was sequenced for a study of cytomegalovirus exposure and HLA in healthy donors (dated by TCRdb to 2016 to 2017). For the study in its entirety: An earlier analysis of about 530 of the donors reported 250 to 350 Gb of sequence data and 117 million unique TCR beta sequences obtained from about 179 million T cells. Donor age, sex, ethnicity and CMV serostatus were collected together with the repertoire data. In addition to the first cohort of 666 subjects, a separate validation cohort of 120 different subjects was used. The study combined high-throughput TCR immunosequencing, statistical association of individual TCRs with disease status, and machine learning to predict cytomegalovirus infection status. Of the approximately 400 genotyped donors, 65% to 90% fell in the genetic ancestry cluster associated with self-reported Caucasian donors. The study was designed to test whether signatures of past pathogen exposure could be identified by cataloging public T cell receptors. Because of strong linkage in the cohort, roughly five DR-DQ haplotypes were treated as single units for association and clustering. Every discovery cohort repertoire had been produced on one sequencing platform. In a later genetic analysis, genome-wide SNP genotypes for about 60% of the 666 donors were used, and that subset was treated as a discovery cohort. The T cell repertoires of several hundred subjects were profiled by immunosequencing and related to cytomegalovirus serostatus. Typing coverage differed by locus: A, B, C, DRB1 and DQB1 were typed in about 629-640 donors, DQA1 in 522, DPA1 in 600 to 610, and DPB1 in 400 to 480. An early release covering over 500 HLA-typed donors comprised about 290 gigabases of sequencing data and around 86 million unique TCR sequences. The later analysis used no new phenotypic data to find candidate immune exposures, relying instead on TCR beta sequences and their occurrence across donors. Class I and class II HLA loci were covered by the typing at four-digit resolution. Across some 400 genotyped donors of the cohort, an average of about 250,000 unique TCR beta nucleotide sequences per donor were sequenced, and 15% to 20% of those sequences were non-productive. In a later analysis, previously published TCR beta repertoires from more than 500 donors were re-analyzed and high-resolution HLA genotyping was added so that TCR occurrence patterns could be studied. An earlier analysis of several hundred of the donors used high-throughput TCR beta sequencing to judge whether each TCR beta V gene segment behaved as functional or pseudogenic. General findings and caveats noted by the study authors: In an earlier analysis of more than 500 of the donors, most TCR beta V segments appeared in productive rearrangements about 87% or about 30% of the time, broadly matching IMGT annotations. Sequencing depth was assumed to be roughly uniform across donors in the presence/absence analyses, though that assumption may not hold. A later analysis associated about 17,000 TCR beta sequences with specific HLA alleles at a false discovery rate of 0.05. The only immune exposure information available for the cohort was CMV serostatus. Because counts were too low, 15 to 20 rarely observed V segments, including chromosome 9 orphons, were excluded from the earlier analysis of several hundred of the donors. In a later analysis, TCR association rates were found to vary across HLA loci, with the most associated TCRs seen for DRB1 alleles and the fewest for HLA-C alleles. The study listed 164 TCR beta chains as associated with cytomegalovirus. Several of the top co-occurrence clusters appeared to be linked to parvovirus B19, influenza, CMV and Epstein-Barr virus, according to a later analysis. Some IMGT-functional V segments, including TRBV6-2 and TRBV6-3, could not be distinguished by the 87-base-pair reads and were therefore excluded. Cytomegalovirus status was reported to be diagnosed by the classifier with high specificity and sensitivity in both the original and validation cohorts. In vitro tests confirmed that three of the cytomegalovirus-associated TCR beta chains recognize cytomegalovirus antigens. It was suggested by the authors that the approach could potentially be generalized to other disease states and immunological phenotypes. Assigning TCR associations to individual alleles was difficult when HLA alleles, especially DR and DQ, strongly co-occurred. Most CMV-associated TCR beta chains appeared to be HLA-restricted in a later analysis, and the HLA associations seemed to be driven largely by CMV exposure. In a later genetic analysis, a missense DCLRE1C variant was associated with V-gene and J-gene trimming of TCR beta chains, and the association was replicated in an independent cohort. Correlated functional status among segregating V segments might be attributable to linkage disequilibrium, but an unknown experimental factor could not be ruled out. Compared with equally common non-associated chains, HLA-associated TCR beta chains in a later analysis were more clonally expanded and had lower generation probabilities. A cluster of highly shared sequence variants was judged likely to be a technical artifact of the sequencing pipeline. Because some donors lacked HLA typing at each locus, the association tests relied only on the typed subset. Most TCR sequences were observed very rarely across donors, whereas some public TCRs were present in many individuals. A further reported finding was that TCR beta sequences accurately predicted the HLA-A and HLA-B alleles for most subjects in the first cohort. In this cohort, only TCR beta chains were sequenced, and detectable features were limited by the absence of alpha or paired-chain data. According to a later genetic analysis, donors in an Asian-associated ancestry cluster had fewer N-insertions in productive TCRs than the approximately 610-donor mean.

In total, just over 650 healthy bone marrow donors made up the cohort. At the time of sampling, every cohort member was nominally healthy, though immune exposures that went unrecorded were likely present. The donor tested CMV seronegative, placing the donor among the 350 or so seronegative members of the cohort. Each donor provided a peripheral blood sample, and peripheral blood mononuclear cells were used for TCR beta sequencing. Genomic DNA was extracted from the blood cell samples with the Qiagen DNeasy Blood Extraction Kit. Library preparation was by the immunoSEQ multiplex PCR assay. The multiplex PCR relied on a mix of 60 forward primers for TCR Vbeta segments and 13 reverse primers for TCR Jbeta segments. Amplification of the CDR3 region of rearranged TCR beta genes was performed with a multiplex PCR assay on genomic DNA. On the Illumina HiSeq System, the amplified TCR beta libraries were sequenced as 87-base-pair reads. For the original study's pipeline: A later analysis tallied approximately 87 million unique TCR beta chains across the 666 repertoires, and 10 million to 11 million of those chains were shared by two or more donors. Raw reads were error-corrected and collapsed into unique sequences by a nearest-neighbor algorithm in which closely related sequences were merged to remove PCR and sequencing errors. To assign V, D and J gene segments, CDR3 sequences were aligned to IMGT reference sequences. For a sequence to be retained, at least a six-nucleotide match to both a V gene segment and a J gene segment was required. Rearrangements were called productive when the CDR3 lacked stop codons and stayed in frame with V and J; all others were non-productive. Following IMGT convention, CDR3 was defined as the stretch from the second conserved V-encoded cysteine to the conserved J-encoded phenylalanine. The earlier analysis of roughly 590 of the donors excluded any sequence lacking an unambiguous match to a single V gene segment. In an earlier analysis of several hundred of the donors, V segments were called functional above 56.7% productive rearrangements and were called segregating when the between-donor standard deviation exceeded 5%. To diagnose cytomegalovirus status from the catalog of TCR beta chain sequences, a statistical classification framework was built. In a later analysis, V and J genes were assigned by comparing TCR nucleotide sequences against IMGT/GENE-DB human TR gene sequences. In a later analysis, CDR3 sequences and most-parsimonious VDJ recombination scenarios were assigned using the TCRdist pipeline. In a later analysis, each TCR beta chain was defined by its CDR3 amino acid sequence together with its V-gene family, and reads without a unique V-gene family were excluded. In a later analysis, several hundred highly shared, low-generation-probability nucleotide sequences were removed to address suspected cross-contamination and a sequencing artifact. In a later analysis, a clonal expansion index for each public chain was calculated from normalized within-repertoire ranks of inferred template counts. A later analysis computed generation probabilities with a VDJ recombination model fitted to out-of-frame rearrangements, and checked the results against IGoR. Hypergeometric tests were used in a later analysis to score TCR-TCR, TCR-HLA and TCR-CMV co-occurrence, with a repertoire-size bias correction applied to the TCR pairs. In a later analysis, false discovery rates were estimated by permuting HLA or CMV assignments 20 times. In a later analysis, co-occurring TCRs were grouped with DBSCAN, and TCRdist sequence similarity was added when clustering was performed within HLA-allele-positive subsets. Repertoires with fewer than 30,000 or more than 120,000 public chains were left out of co-occurrence clustering, as were roughly five repertoires with anomalous nucleotide sharing. Drawn from immuneACCESS, this table holds only the in-frame rearrangements with V and J called that TCRdb kept. Clones are partly lost; checked studies trace under half to an unresolved V gene and leave the rest unexplained. V, J and clone size derive from that table, while D and trimming were established from the DNA sequence. For this sample, the table gives 70,000 or so clones. The ten top clones hold 4% to 6% of the sample.

Taken from cysteine to phenylalanine, the CDR3 has 17 residues. The read is trimmed to its CDR3 DNA, 51 bases read in frame from base 1. V lost 1 base and J lost 3 bases, and the count of bases not matched to a germline gene is 10. The germline V gene sets CDR1 to SGHVS and CDR2 to FQNEAQ. A word on this clone: Its binding antigen is unknown.

Sequenced material: PBMCs. The clonotype was recovered from a man aged 35-49 years in good health and CMV-seronegative. Here the chain combines TRBV7-8 and TRBJ2-7, and 9 bases in between align with TRBD1. The CDR3 region: CASSLGGNRGPIYEQYF. Read as DNA, the sequence is TGTGCCAGCAGCTTAGGTGGGAACAGGGGGCCTATCTACGAGCAGTACTTC.